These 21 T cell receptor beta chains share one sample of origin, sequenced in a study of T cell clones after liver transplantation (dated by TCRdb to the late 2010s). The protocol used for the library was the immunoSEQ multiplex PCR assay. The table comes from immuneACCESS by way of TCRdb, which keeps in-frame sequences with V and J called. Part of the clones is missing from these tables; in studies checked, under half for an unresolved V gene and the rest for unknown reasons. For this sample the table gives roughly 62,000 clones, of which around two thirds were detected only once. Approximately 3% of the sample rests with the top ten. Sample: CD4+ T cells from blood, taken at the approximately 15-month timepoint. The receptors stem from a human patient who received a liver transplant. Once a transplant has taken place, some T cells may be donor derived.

In nucleotides, the CDR3 is TGTGCCAGCAGACTAGAAGGGACAGGGGGAGCTTTCTTT. Its translation: CASRLEGTGGAFF. The rearrangement joins TRBV6-1 to TRBJ1-1; 11 bases are a match to TRBD1. The ends lost 6 bases at V and 10 bases at J; junction bases unmatched: 7. This CDR3 is 13 amino acids long. CDR1 is MNHNS and CDR2 is SASEGT in the germline V gene.

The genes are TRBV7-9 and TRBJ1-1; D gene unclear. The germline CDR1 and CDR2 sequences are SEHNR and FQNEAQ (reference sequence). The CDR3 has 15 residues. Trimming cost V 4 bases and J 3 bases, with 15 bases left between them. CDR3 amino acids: CASSWGDPRDTEAFF. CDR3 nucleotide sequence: TGTGCCAGCAGCTGGGGAGATCCTAGGGACACTGAAGCTTTCTTT.

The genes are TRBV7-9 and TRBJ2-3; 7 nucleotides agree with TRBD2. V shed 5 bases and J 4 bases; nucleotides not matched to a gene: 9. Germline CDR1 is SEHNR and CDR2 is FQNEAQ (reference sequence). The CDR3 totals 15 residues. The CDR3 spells CASSPGTMGPDTQYF. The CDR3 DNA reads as TGTGCCAGCAGCCCCGGGACTATGGGGCCAGATACGCAGTATTTT.

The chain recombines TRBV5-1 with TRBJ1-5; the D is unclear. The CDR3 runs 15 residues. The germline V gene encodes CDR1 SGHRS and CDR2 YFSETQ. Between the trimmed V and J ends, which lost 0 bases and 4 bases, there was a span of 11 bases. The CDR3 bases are TGCGCCAGCAGCTTGGACCCGAACAAGAATCAGCCCCAGCATTTT. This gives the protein CASSLDPNKNQPQHF.

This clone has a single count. The CDR3 sequence: CASSLGGMYNEQFF. The CDR3 region has the DNA TGTGCCAGCAGCTTGGGGGGAATGTACAATGAGCAGTTCTTC. The gene calls are TRBV5-6 and TRBJ2-1; D uncertain. CDR1 SGHDT and CDR2 YYEEEE come from the germline V gene. With 0 bases removed from V and 4 bases from J, the gap between germline ends came to 8 bases. This CDR3 has 14 amino acids.

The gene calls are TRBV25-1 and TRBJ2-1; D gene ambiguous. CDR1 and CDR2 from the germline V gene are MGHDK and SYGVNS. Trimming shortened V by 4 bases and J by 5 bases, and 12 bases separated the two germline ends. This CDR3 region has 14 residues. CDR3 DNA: TGTGCCAGCAGTGGGCCCTTCTGGGACAATGAGCAGTTCTTC. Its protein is CASSGPFWDNEQFF.

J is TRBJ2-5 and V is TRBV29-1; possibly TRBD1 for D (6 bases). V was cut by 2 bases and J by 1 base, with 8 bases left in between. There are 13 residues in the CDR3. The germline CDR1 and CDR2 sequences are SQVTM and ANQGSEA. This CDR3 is CSVEPDSQETQYF. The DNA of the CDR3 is TGCAGCGTTGAACCGGACAGCCAAGAGACCCAGTACTTC. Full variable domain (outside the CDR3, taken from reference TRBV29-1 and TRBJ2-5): SAVISQKPSRDICQRGTSLTIQCQVDSQVTMMFWYRQQPGQSLTLIATANQGSEATYESGFVIDKFPISRPNLTFSTLTVSNMSPEDSSIYLCSVEPDSQETQYFGPGTRLLVL.

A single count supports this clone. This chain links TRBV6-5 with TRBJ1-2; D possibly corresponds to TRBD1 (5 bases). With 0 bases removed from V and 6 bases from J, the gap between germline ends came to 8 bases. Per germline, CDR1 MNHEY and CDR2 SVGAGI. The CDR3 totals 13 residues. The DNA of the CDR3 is TGTGCCAGCAGTTACTCGCCGGGGCATGGCTACACCTTC. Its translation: CASSYSPGHGYTF.

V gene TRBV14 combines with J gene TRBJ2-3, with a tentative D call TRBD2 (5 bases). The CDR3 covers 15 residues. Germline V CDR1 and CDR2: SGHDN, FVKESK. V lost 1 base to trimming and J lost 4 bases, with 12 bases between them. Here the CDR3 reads CASSQGRWGADTQYF. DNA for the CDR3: TGTGCCAGCAGCCAAGGCAGGTGGGGAGCAGATACGCAGTATTTT. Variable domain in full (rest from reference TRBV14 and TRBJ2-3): EAGVTQFPSHSVIEKGQTVTLRCDPISGHDNLYWYRRVMGKEIKFLLHFVKESKQDESGMPNNRFLAERTGGTYSTLKVQPAELEDSGVYFCASSQGRWGADTQYFGPGTRLTVL.

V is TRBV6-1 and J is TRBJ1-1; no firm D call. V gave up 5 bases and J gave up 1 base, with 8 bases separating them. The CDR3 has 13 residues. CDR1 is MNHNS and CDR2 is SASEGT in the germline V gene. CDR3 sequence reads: CASSLRQNTEAFF. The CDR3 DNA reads TGTGCCAGCAGTCTACGACAGAACACTGAAGCTTTCTTT.

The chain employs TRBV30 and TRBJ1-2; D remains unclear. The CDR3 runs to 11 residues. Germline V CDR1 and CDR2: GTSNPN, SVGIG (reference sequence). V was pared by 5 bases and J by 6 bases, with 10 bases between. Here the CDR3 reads CAWRFSDGYTF. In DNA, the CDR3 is TGTGCCTGGCGGTTTTCGGATGGCTACACCTTC.

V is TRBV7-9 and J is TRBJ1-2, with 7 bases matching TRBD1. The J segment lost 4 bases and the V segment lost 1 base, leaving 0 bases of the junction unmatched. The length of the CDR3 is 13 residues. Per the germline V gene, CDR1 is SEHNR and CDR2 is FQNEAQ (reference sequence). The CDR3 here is CASSLDRGYGYTF. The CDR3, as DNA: TGTGCCAGCAGCTTAGACAGGGGCTATGGCTACACCTTC.

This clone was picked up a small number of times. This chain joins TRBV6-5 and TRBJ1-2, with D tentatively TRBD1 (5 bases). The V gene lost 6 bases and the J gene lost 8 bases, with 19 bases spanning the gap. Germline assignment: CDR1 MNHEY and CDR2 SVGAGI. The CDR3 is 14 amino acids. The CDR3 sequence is CASRSGTMARGYTF. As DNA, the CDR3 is TGTGCCAGCAGGTCCGGGACGATGGCCCGGGGCTACACCTTC.

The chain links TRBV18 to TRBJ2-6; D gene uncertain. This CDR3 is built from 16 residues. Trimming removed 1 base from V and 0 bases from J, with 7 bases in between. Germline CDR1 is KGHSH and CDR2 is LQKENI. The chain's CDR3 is CASSPQGGSGANVLTF. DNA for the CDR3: TGTGCCAGCTCACCACAGGGCGGCTCTGGGGCCAACGTCCTGACTTTC.

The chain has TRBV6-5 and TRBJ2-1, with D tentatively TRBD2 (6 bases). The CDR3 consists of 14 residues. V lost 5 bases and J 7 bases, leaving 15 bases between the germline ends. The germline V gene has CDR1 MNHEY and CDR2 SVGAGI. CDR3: CASSTGTPRNEQFF. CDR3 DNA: TGTGCCAGCAGTACCGGGACTCCTAGGAATGAGCAGTTCTTC.

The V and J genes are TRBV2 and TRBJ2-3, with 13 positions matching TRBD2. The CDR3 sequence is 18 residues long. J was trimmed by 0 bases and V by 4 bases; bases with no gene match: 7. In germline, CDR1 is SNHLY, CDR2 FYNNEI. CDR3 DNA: TGTGCCAGCAGTGTAAAGGAGGGACTAGCGGGGAGCACAGATACGCAGTATTTT. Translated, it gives CASSVKEGLAGSTDTQYF.

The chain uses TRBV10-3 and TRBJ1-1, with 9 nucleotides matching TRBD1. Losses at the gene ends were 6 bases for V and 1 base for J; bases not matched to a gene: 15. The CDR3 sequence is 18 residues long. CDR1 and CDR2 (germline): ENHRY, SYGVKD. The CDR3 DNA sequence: TGTGCCATCAGGACGGGACAGGGAGGAGGAAAGGGGAACACTGAAGCTTTCTTT. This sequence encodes CAIRTGQGGGKGNTEAFF.

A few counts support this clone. In DNA form, the CDR3 reads TGTGCCAGCAGTACAGGACAGGGACGATCGGGAAAACTGTTTTTT. Translation gives CASSTGQGRSGKLFF. The chain carries TRBV28 and TRBJ1-4; 8 positions agree with TRBD1. This CDR3 region has 15 residues. The germline CDR1 and CDR2 sequences are MDHEN and SYDVKM. Trimming cost V 5 bases and J 10 bases; bases outside gene matches: 12.

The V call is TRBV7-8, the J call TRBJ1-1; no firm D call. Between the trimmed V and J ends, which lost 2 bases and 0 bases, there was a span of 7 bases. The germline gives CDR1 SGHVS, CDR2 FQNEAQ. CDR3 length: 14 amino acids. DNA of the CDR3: TGTGCCAGCAGCTTATTTCCGGTGAACACTGAAGCTTTCTTT. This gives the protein CASSLFPVNTEAFF.

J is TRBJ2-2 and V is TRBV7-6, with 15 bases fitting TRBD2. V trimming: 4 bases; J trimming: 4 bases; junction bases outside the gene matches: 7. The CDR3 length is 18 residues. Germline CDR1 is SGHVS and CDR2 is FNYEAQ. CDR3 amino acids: CASSSGLAGGRFTGELFF. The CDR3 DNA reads TGTGCCAGCAGCTCGGGACTAGCGGGAGGAAGGTTCACCGGGGAGCTGTTTTTT.

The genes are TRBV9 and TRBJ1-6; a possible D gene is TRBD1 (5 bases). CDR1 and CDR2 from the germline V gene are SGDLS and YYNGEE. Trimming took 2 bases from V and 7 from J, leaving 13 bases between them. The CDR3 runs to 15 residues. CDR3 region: CASSVRDQGNSPLHF. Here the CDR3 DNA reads TGTGCCAGCAGCGTCCGGGACCAAGGAAATTCACCCCTCCACTTT.